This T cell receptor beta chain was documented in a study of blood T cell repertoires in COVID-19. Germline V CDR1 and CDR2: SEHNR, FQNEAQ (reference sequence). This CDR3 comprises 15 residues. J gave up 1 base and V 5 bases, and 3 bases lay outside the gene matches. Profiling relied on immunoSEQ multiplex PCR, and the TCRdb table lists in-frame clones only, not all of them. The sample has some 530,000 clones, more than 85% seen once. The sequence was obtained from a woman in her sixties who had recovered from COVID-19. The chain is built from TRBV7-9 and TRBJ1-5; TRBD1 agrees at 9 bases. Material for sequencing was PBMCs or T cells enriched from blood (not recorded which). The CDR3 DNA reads TGTGCCAGCAGCCCGGGACAGGGCAGCAATCAGCCCCAGCATTTT. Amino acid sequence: CASSPGQGSNQPQHF. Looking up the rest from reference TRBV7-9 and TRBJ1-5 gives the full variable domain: DTGVSQNPRHKITKRGQNVTFRCDPISEHNRLYWYRQTLGQGPEFLTYFQNEAQLEKSRLLSDRFSAERPKGSFSTLEIQRTEQGDSAMYLCASSPGQGSNQPQHFGDGTRLSIL.